This TCR beta chain comes out of a study of blood T cell repertoires in COVID-19. Enrolled through a virtual design, the participants were between 18 and 89 years of age and came from some 25 US areas. The CDR3 sequence is 15 residues long. CDR1 SGHVS and CDR2 FNYEAQ come from the germline V gene. Trimming cost V 4 bases and J 3 bases; bases outside gene matches: 8. Clones were sequenced by immunoSEQ multiplex PCR, and TCRdb holds only the in-frame ones, with some missing. The repertoire has under 300,000 clones, roughly 91% of them found once; the top ten carry roughly 2%. The specimen sequenced was PBMCs or T cells enriched from blood (not recorded which). The V call is TRBV7-6, the J call TRBJ2-5, with 7 bases that match TRBD2. The receptor was isolated from a woman between 55 and 75 years old in a cohort exposed to, infected with or recovered from COVID-19 (not recorded which). CDR3 in amino acids: CASSSERGLKETQYF. The CDR3 DNA sequence: TGTGCCAGCAGCTCAGAGCGGGGCCTAAAAGAGACCCAGTACTTC.